A selection of T cell receptor beta chains follows, all from one sample in a study of cytomegalovirus exposure and HLA in healthy donors. The repertoire was sequenced with immunoSEQ multiplex PCR; TCRdb's copy has only in-frame clones and lacks some. The sample carries about 110,000 clones, over 70% recorded once. The sequencing sample was made of PBMCs. The receptor set was obtained from a young man in good health and CMV-seronegative. Each CDR3 is given with its conserved first and last residue. Each record gives: D gene, CDR3 length, V gene, J gene, clone size, CDR3 DNA, CDR3 protein. The D gene is left open where the match is weak. Some rows mark clone size as missing; the rest say once, few, many or name a class of expanded clone.

NA,14,TRBV6-1,TRBJ2-2,NA,TGTGCCAGCAGTGAACGAGCGAACACCGGGGAGCTGTTTTTT,CASSERANTGELFF
NA,14,TRBV21-1,TRBJ1-3,NA,TGTGCCAACTGGACAGTTAAGGCTGGAAACACCATATATTTT,CANWTVKAGNTIYF
NA,15,TRBV4-2,TRBJ1-1,NA,TGTGCCAGCAGCCCCTTAGGGGGGGCAAACACTGAAGCTTTCTTT,CASSPLGGANTEAFF
TRBD2,16,TRBV5-1,TRBJ2-1,NA,TGCGCCAGCAGCGGATTAGCGGGATTCTCCTACAATGAGCAGTTCTTC,CASSGLAGFSYNEQFF
TRBD1,16,TRBV30,TRBJ2-5,NA,TGTGCCTGGAGACACCTTTTGGGACAGGGGGTGGAGACCCAGTACTTC,CAWRHLLGQGVETQYF
TRBD2,13,TRBV4-2,TRBJ2-3,NA,TGTGCCAGCAGCCAGGACGGGAGGGATACGCAGTATTTT,CASSQDGRDTQYF
TRBD1,16,TRBV7-9,TRBJ2-5,once,TGTGCCAGCAGCTTGCCGATGACAGGGATACAAGAGACCCAGTACTTC,CASSLPMTGIQETQYF
NA,13,TRBV19,TRBJ1-6,NA,TGTGCCAGTAGGGGCCCCTATAATTCACCCCTCCACTTT,CASRGPYNSPLHF
TRBD1,16,TRBV4-1,TRBJ2-7,NA,TGCGCCAGCAGCCCTACCGGGACAGGGAGAGTGTACGAGCAGTACTTC,CASSPTGTGRVYEQYF
NA,12,TRBV21-1,TRBJ2-7,NA,TGTGCCAGCCAGCGGTGCCCCTACGAGCAGTACTTC,CASQRCPYEQYF
TRBD1,14,TRBV30,TRBJ2-1,NA,TGTGCCTGGACCGGGACAGGGGGCTTAGATGAGCAGTTCTTC,CAWTGTGGLDEQFF
TRBD1,13,TRBV30,TRBJ2-7,NA,TGTGCCTGGAGTGGGACAGGTGCCTACGAGCAGTACTTC,CAWSGTGAYEQYF
NA,16,TRBV4-1,TRBJ2-7,NA,TGCGCCAGCAGCCAAGTTCCCCTCGGCAGGGCCCACGAGCAGTACTTC,CASSQVPLGRAHEQYF
TRBD2,20,TRBV5-8,TRBJ2-2,NA,TGTGCCAGCAGCTTCCGTCCCGGGACTAGCGGGGGGGACAACACCGGGGAGCTGTTTTTT,CASSFRPGTSGGDNTGELFF